This T cell receptor (beta chain) was sequenced in a study of T cells in Graves' hyperthyroidism and ophthalmopathy. The V segment lost 6 bases and the J segment 4 bases; nucleotides outside the gene matches: 18. The CDR3 has 19 amino acids. Germline CDR1 is MNHEY and CDR2 is SVGEGT. The source material, RNA transcripts, was used to amplify TCR beta CDR3 regions. The HTBI set primed first-round TCR CDR3 RT-PCR. TCRdb re-derived calls from the multiplex PCR reads in MiXCR, one entry per CDR3 protein. Found here are around 600,000 distinct CDR3 sequences, approximately 15% of them singletons; the top ten hold roughly 7%.

This TCR derives from a young woman with Graves' ophthalmopathy. The chain joins TRBV6-2 or TRBV6-3 to TRBJ2-6; 7 bases align to TRBD2. The sample consisted of blood. CDR3 amino acids: CASSALPETSISGANVLTF. CDR3 coding DNA: TGTGCCAGCAGCGCCCTACCGGAGACTAGCATATCCGGGGCCAACGTCCTGACTTTC.